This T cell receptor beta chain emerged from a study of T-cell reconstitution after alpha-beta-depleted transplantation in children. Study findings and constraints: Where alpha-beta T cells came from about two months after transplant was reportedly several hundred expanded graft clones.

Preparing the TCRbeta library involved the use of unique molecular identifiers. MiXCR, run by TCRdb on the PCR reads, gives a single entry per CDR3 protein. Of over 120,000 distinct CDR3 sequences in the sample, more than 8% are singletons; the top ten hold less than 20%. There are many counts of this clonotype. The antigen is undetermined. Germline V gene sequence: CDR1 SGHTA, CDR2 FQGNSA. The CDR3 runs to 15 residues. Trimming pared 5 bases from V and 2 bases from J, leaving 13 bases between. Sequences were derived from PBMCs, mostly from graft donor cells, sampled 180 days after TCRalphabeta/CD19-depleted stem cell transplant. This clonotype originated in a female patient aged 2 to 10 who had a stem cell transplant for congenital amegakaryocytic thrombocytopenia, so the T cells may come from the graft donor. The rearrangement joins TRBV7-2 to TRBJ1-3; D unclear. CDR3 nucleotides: TGTGCCAGCAGCCACAACGAGGGAACTGGAAACACCATATATTTT. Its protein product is CASSHNEGTGNTIYF.